This T cell receptor (beta chain) is drawn from a study of PD-1 blockade in mismatch repair-deficient tumors. The CDR3 covers 15 residues. V was shortened by 6 bases and J by 2 bases, with 14 bases between the two germline ends. Germline V gene lookup returns CDR1 MDHEN and CDR2 SYDVKM. Every patient had mismatch repair deficiency by PCR or immunohistochemistry. Generated by immunoSEQ multiplex PCR, the TCRdb table keeps only in-frame clones and is missing some. The sample has approximately 110,000 clones; around 80% are singletons. This material consisted of peripheral blood, taken more than 58 weeks after starting pembrolizumab. The clonotype was recovered from an adult with mismatch repair-deficient cancer. The chain employs TRBV28 and TRBJ2-1; D may be TRBD1 (5 bases). In DNA, the CDR3 is TGTGCCAGCAGCTCTTTGACAGTGGCCTACAATGAGCAGTTCTTC. This translates into CASSSLTVAYNEQFF.